This passage covers 4 T cell receptor beta chains from one sample sequenced in a study of blood T cells in healthy people across ages. A sample-barcoded 5' primer and a J-beta primer mix were used in a second PCR of about 6 to 11 cycles. TCRdb fed the 5' RACE reads into MiXCR, producing one record per CDR3 protein. The sample shows 780,000 or so distinct CDR3 sequences, roughly 50% of them seen only once. The source material was blood. These receptors were obtained from a man aged 40-49 years in good health.

J is TRBJ2-2 and V is TRBV30, with TRBD2 matching over 7 bases. This CDR3 is 12 amino acids long. Germline CDR1 reads GTSNPN; CDR2 reads SVGIG (reference sequence). V dropped 3 bases and J dropped 7; count of bases not matched to a gene: 2. CDR3 loop: CAWRGGFGELFF. The CDR3 coding sequence is TGTGCCTGGAGGGGGGGGTTCGGGGAGCTGTTTTTT.

The gene calls are TRBV10-3 and TRBJ2-4; TRBD2 matches at 7 bases. The CDR3 consists of 13 residues. V lost 7 bases, J lost 5 bases, and 5 bases stayed unmatched. CDR1 is ENHRY and CDR2 is SYGVKD in the germline V gene. CDR3 loop: CAIMSLAENIQYF. In DNA form, the CDR3 reads TGTGCCATCATGTCGCTAGCGGAAAACATTCAGTACTTC.

To note about this clonotype: The junction and the germline gene differ at one end; a read error may be behind it. This sequence joins TRBV3-1 and TRBJ1-1; D is unresolved. CDR1 LGHDT and CDR2 YNNKEL come from the germline V gene (reference sequence). The CDR3 sequence is 14 residues long. The CDR3 sequence: CASNQVATKLEAFF. The CDR3 DNA follows: TGTGCCAGCAACCAAGTGGCAACGAAGCTGGAAGCTTTCTTT.

The chain has TRBV27 and TRBJ1-2; D unresolved. The CDR3 contains 15 residues. Deletions cut 0 bases from V and 2 bases from J, with 10 bases between. The germline CDR1 and CDR2 sequences are MNHEY and SMNVEV (reference sequence). The CDR3 DNA sequence: TGTGCCAGCAGTTTATCTCAGAACCTAAACTATGGCTACACCTTC. The encoded protein is CASSLSQNLNYGYTF.